This is a list of T cell receptor beta chains from one sample in a study of OX40 agonist ivuxolimab in advanced cancers. Data came from immunoSEQ multiplex PCR; TCRdb stores just in-frame clones and leaves some out. This table holds about 35,000 clones, approximately 80% found once. The sample was CD4+ or CD8+ T cells sorted from blood, taken in a trial of the OX40 agonist ivuxolimab. The receptor source for this set is an adult with an advanced solid tumor such as melanoma, head and neck, liver or kidney cancer. The CDR3 runs from the conserved cysteine through the conserved F or W. Fields, in order: clone size, V gene, D gene, J gene, CDR3 DNA, CDR3 protein. D genes are given only for firm matches. Clone sizes are given selectively: once, few, many, or a class where the clone is expanded.

>NA|TRBV11-2|NA|TRBJ1-2
TGTGCCAGCAGCACATATTCTAACTATGGCTACACCTTC
CASSTYSNYGYTF
>NA|TRBV7-9|NA|TRBJ2-7
TGTGCCAGCAGCTTATACAGGGTCAATGAATACGAGCAGTACTTC
CASSLYRVNEYEQYF
>NA|TRBV5-6|NA|TRBJ1-4
TGTGCCAGCAGCTTGGGACAGTATACCGGGAAACTGTTTTTT
CASSLGQYTGKLFF
>NA|TRBV11-2|NA|TRBJ1-3
TGTGCCAGCAGCTCTGCCCAGCTCAGAAACACCATATATTTT
CASSSAQLRNTIYF
>once|TRBV19|NA|TRBJ2-1
TGTGCCAGTAGTAAGGCGGGGCAGGGGTCCTACAATGAGCAGTTCTTC
CASSKAGQGSYNEQFF
>NA|TRBV13|NA|TRBJ2-5
TGTGCCAGCAGCGCCGGACGGAGGTGGTTCCAAGAGACCCAGTACTTC
CASSAGRRWFQETQYF
>NA|TRBV5-1|TRBD1|TRBJ1-2
TGCGCCAGCAGCTCTTCCGGGACAGGGGGCGACTATGGCTACACCTTC
CASSSSGTGGDYGYTF
>NA|TRBV5-4|NA|TRBJ1-5
TGTGCCAGCAGCACCCAACCAGGGGGCAATCAGCCCCAGCATTTT
CASSTQPGGNQPQHF
>NA|TRBV7-9|TRBD1|TRBJ1-6
TGTGCCAGCAGCTACGAAGCGGGGACAGCTAATTCACCCCTCCACTTT
CASSYEAGTANSPLHF
>NA|TRBV15|NA|TRBJ1-4
TGTGCCACCAGCAGAGATATTGGGGTGGGGACAACTAATGAAAAACTGTTTTTT
CATSRDIGVGTTNEKLFF
>NA|TRBV9|NA|TRBJ2-4
TGTGCCAGCAGCGTCACAGTTGGAGGGATGAACATTCAGTACTTC
CASSVTVGGMNIQYF
>NA|TRBV4-1|NA|TRBJ2-1
TGCGCCAGCAGCCAGGGCCTCGGACAACGGTTCTTC
CASSQGLGQRFF
>once|TRBV27|TRBD1|TRBJ1-1
TGTGCCAGCAGGCGTATGGACAGGCCGAACACTGAAGCTTTCTTT
CASRRMDRPNTEAFF
>NA|TRBV13|NA|TRBJ1-5
TGTGCCAGCAGCTTTCAAGGGGTGAATCAGCCCCAGCATTTT
CASSFQGVNQPQHF
>NA|TRBV6-5|TRBD1|TRBJ2-2
TGTGCCAGCAGGGACAGGGGGCGATACACCGGGGAGCTGTTTTTT
CASRDRGRYTGELFF
>NA|TRBV30|TRBD2|TRBJ2-1
TGTTTAAAGGCTAGCGGGAGGTATCTAGGTGAGCAGTTCTTC
CLKASGRYLGEQFF
>medium-sized|TRBV19|TRBD1|TRBJ1-2
TGTGCCAGTAGTTCCAACAGGGGGGCGTATAACTATGGCTACACCTTC
CASSSNRGAYNYGYTF
>NA|TRBV6-6|NA|TRBJ1-1
TGTGCCAGCAGTGTCACAGAAAAGACTGAAGCTTTCTTT
CASSVTEKTEAFF
>NA|TRBV6-1|NA|TRBJ2-5
TGTGCCAGCAGTGAAGGCGTGCAAGAGACCCAGTACTTC
CASSEGVQETQYF
>medium-sized|TRBV7-9|NA|TRBJ1-6
TGTGCCAGCAGCTTGGGCAGAAATTCACCCCTCCACTTT
CASSLGRNSPLHF
>NA|TRBV4-1|NA|TRBJ1-4
TGCGCCAGCAGCCAAGTAGGGAGGGGACAAAAACTGTTTTTT
CASSQVGRGQKLFF
>NA|TRBV29-1|TRBD1|TRBJ1-5
TGCAGCGTGGGACAGGGGGCATATCAGCCCCAGCATTTT
CSVGQGAYQPQHF
>NA|TRBV7-8|NA|TRBJ2-3
TGTGCCAGCAGTAAGAGCGGGTCCTCAGACACAGATACGCAGTATTTT
CASSKSGSSDTDTQYF
>NA|TRBV2|NA|TRBJ1-2
TGTGCCACTCCCGGGAGTGACTATGGCTACACCTTC
CATPGSDYGYTF
>few|TRBV7-3|NA|TRBJ1-2
TGTGCCAGCAGCCCCCAGGGTGGAAGTAACTATGGCTACACCTTC
CASSPQGGSNYGYTF
>NA|TRBV19|NA|TRBJ1-2
TGTGCCAGTAGTATGATCATGGGGGACTATGGCTACACCTTC
CASSMIMGDYGYTF